This TCR beta chain comes out of a study of long-term antiretroviral therapy in people with HIV. Study context: About a decade before 2015, the earliest samples were taken when ART was typically delayed.

Run at survey level, the immunoSEQ assay was version v3.0. Profiling relied on immunoSEQ multiplex PCR, and the TCRdb table lists in-frame clones only, not all of them. The sample lists fewer than 35,000 clones; 65% to 90% were seen once. Details on this clone: Its cognate antigen is unknown.

The study's findings and limits: Absence of data on ART adherence, viral resistance or therapy changes was noted. Clonal populations expanded prior to ART predominated within the repertoire at all time points.

Trimming cost V 4 bases and J 6 bases, with 13 bases left between them. The CDR3 contains 13 residues. Germline V gene data show CDR1 as MNHNS and CDR2 as SASEGT. Each HIV-infected participant was given treatment in the United States. V usage is TRBV6-1 and J usage is TRBJ2-7; D is undetermined. The sequencing here drew on unsorted PBMCs, taken about 3.4 years after starting antiretroviral therapy. The receptor was isolated from a young man with HIV. The CDR3 region has the DNA TGTGCCAGCAGTGTCCAGGCCCCTGGCGAGCAGTACTTC. It specifies CASSVQAPGEQYF.